This T cell receptor beta chain was sequenced during a study of TIL therapy for anti-PD-1-resistant metastatic lung cancer. About the study: Tumor harvest preceded PD-1/PD-L1 blockade, followed by nivolumab treatment. Most patients had lung adenocarcinoma; a few tumors were EGFR-mutant, two ALK-rearranged; half smoked currently or formerly. By whole-exome sequencing, median non-synonymous tumor mutation burden was around 1.4 mutations per megabase.

With regard to this clone: What it binds is not known.

Time point indicated: pre-treatment sample, taken before nivolumab and TIL therapy. The libraries were made with immunoSEQ v3. Sequencing was performed with immunoSEQ multiplex PCR; in TCRdb, only in-frame clones are kept and a portion is missing. The sample has tens of thousands of clones, about 73% seen once. The study, taken as a whole, reports: This highly selected cohort may not generalize to typical lung cancer patients.

This CDR3 region has 15 residues. Looked up from germline, CDR1 is SGDLS and CDR2 is YYNGEE. Deletions cut 1 base from V and 4 bases from J, with 11 bases between. The sequence came from a person aged 25 to 79 with non-small cell lung cancer. The gene calls are TRBV9 and TRBJ2-2, with D perhaps TRBD1 or TRBD2 (5 bases each). The sequencing here drew on blood, taken at baseline. The CDR3 region has the DNA TGTGCCAGCAGCGTACCCGGGGACCCCACCGGGGAGCTGTTTTTT. Protein sequence: CASSVPGDPTGELFF.